This T cell receptor beta chain is drawn from a study of T cell changes during pregnancy in multiple sclerosis. Germline V CDR1 and CDR2: SGHNT, YENEEA. Trimming stripped 1 base from V and 9 bases from J, with 16 bases between. This CDR3 comprises 15 residues. The assay was immunoSEQ multiplex PCR, and TCRdb's table has in-frame clones only and misses some. In the table there are tens of thousands of clones, 92% of which are singletons. V and J are TRBV11-3 and TRBJ2-1; D not resolved. The receptor's source is a female donor with multiple sclerosis, enrolled in a pregnancy study. The specimen comprised CD4+ T cells from peripheral blood mononuclear cells, sampled in the third trimester of pregnancy. In DNA form, the CDR3 reads TGTGCCAGCAGCTTAGTGTCCCCCGATTCCGGTGAGCAGTTCTTC. Its translation: CASSLVSPDSGEQFF.